The TCR beta chain described here comes from a study of early T cells in non-severe SARS-CoV-2 infection (dated by TCRdb to about 2021). For context, the study as a whole: Bulk RNA from unsorted whole blood was used for TCR sequencing, so alpha and beta chains could not be paired.

V is cut by 3 bases and J by 2 bases, and the space between the germline ends is 8 bases. Its CDR3 holds 14 amino acids, cysteine through phenylalanine. Of all the DNA, just the CDR3 is kept, 42 bases in frame from base 1. Taken from the germline V gene, the CDR1 and CDR2 loops are SGHTA and FQGNSA. To prepare the library, 5' RACE was applied. Instrument used: NextSeq 500. In the TCR library protocol, unique molecular identifiers were attached to individual cDNA molecules to correct for PCR bias and sequencing error. Both TCR alpha and beta chains were sequenced, and tight co-correlation was observed between alpha and beta sequence abundances in each sample. From the authors' description of their analysis: Decombinator V4 was used to annotate TCR sequences for V gene, J gene and CDR3. Expanded TCRs were defined as changing significantly between any two time points under a Poisson model with p below 0.0001. TCR abundances were normalised to the total number of TCRs sequenced per sample and expressed as counts per million. MAIT TCRs were defined by TRAV1-2 paired with TRAJ12, TRAJ20 or TRAJ33, and iNKT TCRs by TRAV10 paired with TRAJ18. VDJdb, accessed 1 November 2021, was searched for CMV, EBV and SARS-CoV-2 annotated TCRs, excluding TCRs annotated for multiple antigens. TCRdb's own reprocessing of the public reads used fastp at Q25 and MiXCR and kept productive beta chains. Entries that share a CDR3 protein sequence are merged under the most common genes and DNA. The V and J calls were determined by TCRdb, not by the authors. The sample profile shows 40,000 to 60,000 distinct CDR3 sequences; roughly 10% of them were found once. Together, the top ten hold around 9.1% of the sample.

This clonotype was counted only a few times. Its antigen is unknown. Base quality data are lacking; no much larger clone is found one base away. This was a case-control study nested in a cohort of healthcare workers in London, UK, who had nasopharyngeal swab PCR tests and blood samples taken every week. Healthcare workers were enrolled in the week of the UK lockdown, from 23 to 31 March 2020, and were followed every week for up to roughly 16 weeks. General study outcomes and caveats: VDJdb matching was skewed toward anti-spike CD8 responses, so virus-specific expansions were likely underestimated and private and CD4 specificities were missed.

Sequenced material: whole blood. The chain joins TRBV7-2 to TRBJ1-3; a tentative D call is TRBD1 (5 bases match). This clonotype originated in an adult who was a healthcare worker with PCR-confirmed SARS-CoV-2 infection or an uninfected control (not recorded which). The nucleotide sequence is TGTGCCAGCAGCTTTGGGGGGACTGGAAACACCATATATTTT. Its amino acids are CASSFGGTGNTIYF.